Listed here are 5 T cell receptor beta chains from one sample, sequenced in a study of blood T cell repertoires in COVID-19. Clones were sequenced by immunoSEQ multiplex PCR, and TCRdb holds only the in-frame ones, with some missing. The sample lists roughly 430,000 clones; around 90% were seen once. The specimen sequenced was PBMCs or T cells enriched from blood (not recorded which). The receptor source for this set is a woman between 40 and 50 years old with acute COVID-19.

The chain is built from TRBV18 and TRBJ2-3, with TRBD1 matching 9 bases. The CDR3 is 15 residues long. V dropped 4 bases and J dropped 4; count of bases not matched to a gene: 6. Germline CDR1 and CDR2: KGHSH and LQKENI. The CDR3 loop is CASSLGQGPPDTQYF. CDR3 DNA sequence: TGTGCCAGCTCACTAGGACAGGGGCCCCCAGATACGCAGTATTTT.

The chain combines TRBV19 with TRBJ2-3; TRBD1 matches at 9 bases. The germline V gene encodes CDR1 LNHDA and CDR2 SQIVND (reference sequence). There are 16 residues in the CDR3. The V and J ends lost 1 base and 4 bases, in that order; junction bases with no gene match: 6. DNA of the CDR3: TGTGCCAGTAGTATAGGGATGGACAGGGGTGCAGATACGCAGTATTTT. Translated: CASSIGMDRGADTQYF.

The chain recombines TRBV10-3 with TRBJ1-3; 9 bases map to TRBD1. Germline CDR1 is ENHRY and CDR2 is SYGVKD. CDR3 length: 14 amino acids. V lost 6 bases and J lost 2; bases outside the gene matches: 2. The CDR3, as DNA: TGTGCCATCAGGGGACAGGGTGCTGGAAACACCATATATTTT. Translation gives CAIRGQGAGNTIYF.

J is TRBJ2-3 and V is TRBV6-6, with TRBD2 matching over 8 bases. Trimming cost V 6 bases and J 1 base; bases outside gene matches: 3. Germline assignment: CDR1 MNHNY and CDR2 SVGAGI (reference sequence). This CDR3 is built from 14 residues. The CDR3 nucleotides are TGTGCCAGCAGACCGACTAGCGGCACAGATACGCAGTATTTT. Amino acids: CASRPTSGTDTQYF.

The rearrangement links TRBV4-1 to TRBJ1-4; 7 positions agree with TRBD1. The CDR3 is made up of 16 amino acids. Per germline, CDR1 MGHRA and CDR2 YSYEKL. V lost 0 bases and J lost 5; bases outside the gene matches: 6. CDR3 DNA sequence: TGCGCCAGCAGCCAAGATTCTACAGGGGCGAATGAAAAACTGTTTTTT. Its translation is CASSQDSTGANEKLFF.